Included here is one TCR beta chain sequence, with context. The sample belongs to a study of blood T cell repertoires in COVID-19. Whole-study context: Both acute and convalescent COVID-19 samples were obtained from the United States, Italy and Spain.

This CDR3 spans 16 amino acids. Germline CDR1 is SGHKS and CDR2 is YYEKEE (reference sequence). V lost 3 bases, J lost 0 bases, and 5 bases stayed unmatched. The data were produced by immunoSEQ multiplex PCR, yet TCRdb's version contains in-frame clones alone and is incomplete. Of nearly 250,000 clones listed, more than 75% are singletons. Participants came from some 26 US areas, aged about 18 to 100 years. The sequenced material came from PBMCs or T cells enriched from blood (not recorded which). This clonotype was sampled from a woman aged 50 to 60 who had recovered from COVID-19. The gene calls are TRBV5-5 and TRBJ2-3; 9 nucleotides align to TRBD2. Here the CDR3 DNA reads TGTGCCAGCAGCTCACCCACTAGCGGGAGCACAGATACGCAGTATTTT. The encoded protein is CASSSPTSGSTDTQYF.